This T cell receptor (beta chain) was captured in a study of shared clonotypes between healthy human individuals. For the study at large: CD8 memory received one plate per donor, CD8 naive two, CD4 memory three and CD4 naive three.

Sequencing used immunoSEQ multiplex PCR; TCRdb keeps in-frame clones, though not all of them. This table holds 2 million to 3 million clones, more than 85% found once. Trimming stripped 3 bases from V and 5 bases from J, with 16 bases between. The CDR3 runs 14 residues. Germline-derived CDR1 and CDR2 are SQVTM and ANQGSEA. Sequenced: naive CD4+ T cells from PBMCs. Documented subset: CD45RA+ positively selected. The TCR sequence derives from a man aged 18-30 years in good health. Some clones in this sample may be carry-over from other donors' samples. The chain couples TRBV29-1 to TRBJ1-1; D is perhaps TRBD1 (6 bases). The CDR3 reads CSVELREGGTEAFF. As DNA, the CDR3 is TGCAGCGTTGAGCTCCGGGAAGGGGGGACTGAAGCTTTCTTT.